This T cell receptor beta chain was sequenced during a study of cytomegalovirus exposure and HLA in healthy donors. Note on this clone: Its cognate antigen is unknown.

This CDR3 is 15 amino acids long. The germline gives CDR1 SGHRS, CDR2 YFSETQ. Trimming removed 2 bases from V and 3 bases from J; junction bases left unmatched: 1. The PCR employed 60 Vbeta primers together with 13 Jbeta primers. Some clones are missing from TCRdb's copy, which holds only in-frame ones; the method was immunoSEQ multiplex PCR. Altogether fewer than 200,000 clones are present, approximately 80% being singletons, with the ten largest covering around 2.2%. Donors in the study were healthy people who gave bone marrow. Donors sampled were nominally healthy, though unrecorded immune exposures were likely. Findings of the study overall: Later analysis showed most CMV-associated TCR beta chains appearing HLA-restricted. Researchers counted roughly 150 TCR beta chains as cytomegalovirus-associated.

The sequenced sample consisted of PBMCs. The chain has TRBV5-1 and TRBJ1-4; 10 positions agree with TRBD1. The origin of this receptor is a woman aged 30 to 39 in good health and CMV-seronegative. The CDR3 DNA is TGCGCCAGCAGCTTCGGGACAGGGGCTAATGAAAAACTGTTTTTT. This translates into CASSFGTGANEKLFF.